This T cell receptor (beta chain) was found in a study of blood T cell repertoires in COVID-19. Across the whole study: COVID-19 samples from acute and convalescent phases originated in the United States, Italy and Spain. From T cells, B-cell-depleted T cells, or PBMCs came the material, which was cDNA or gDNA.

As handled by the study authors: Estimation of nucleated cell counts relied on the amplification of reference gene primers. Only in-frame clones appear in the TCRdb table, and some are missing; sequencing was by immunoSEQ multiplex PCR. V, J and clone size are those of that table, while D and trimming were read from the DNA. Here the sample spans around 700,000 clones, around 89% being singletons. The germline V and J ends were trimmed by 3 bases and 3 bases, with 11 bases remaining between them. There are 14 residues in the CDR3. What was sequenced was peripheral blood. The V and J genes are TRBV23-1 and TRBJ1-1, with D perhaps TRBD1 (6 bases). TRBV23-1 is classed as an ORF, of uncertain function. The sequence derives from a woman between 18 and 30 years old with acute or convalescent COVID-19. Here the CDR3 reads CASSQGASDTEAFF. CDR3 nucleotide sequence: TGCGCCAGCAGTCAGGGGGCGTCCGACACTGAAGCTTTCTTT.